This T cell receptor (beta chain) derives from a study of blood T cell repertoires in COVID-19. Study in general: The study drew acute and convalescent COVID-19 samples from the United States, Italy and Spain. T cells, B-cell-depleted T cells, or PBMCs supplied cDNA or gDNA.

The CDR3 contains 13 residues. Trimming stripped 0 bases from V and 7 bases from J, with 7 bases between. Per germline, CDR1 SGHTA and CDR2 FQGTGA. The repertoire was sequenced with immunoSEQ multiplex PCR; TCRdb's copy has only in-frame clones and lacks some. The sample comprises over 95,000 clones, roughly 80% of which are singletons, and around 1.5% rests with the top ten. V is TRBV7-3 and J is TRBJ2-1; tentatively, D is TRBD2 (6 bases). This sequence was found in a man in his fifties or sixties with acute or convalescent COVID-19. Sequences were obtained from peripheral blood. The CDR3 reads CASSLTRGNEQFF. DNA for the CDR3: TGTGCCAGCAGCTTAACACGGGGGAATGAGCAGTTCTTC. Full variable domain (remainder filled in from reference TRBV7-3 and TRBJ2-1): GAGVSQTPSNKVTEKGKYVELRCDPISGHTALYWYRQSLGQGPEFLIYFQGTGAADDSGLPNDRFFAVRPEGSVSTLKIQRTERGDSAVYLCASSLTRGNEQFFGPGTRLTVL.